Detailed here is one T cell receptor beta chain. This sample is part of a study of blood T cell repertoires in COVID-19. In the study overall: The samples span acute and convalescent COVID-19 from the United States, Italy and Spain. T cells, B-cell-depleted T cells, or PBMCs provided the cDNA or gDNA that served as material.

V was trimmed by 1 base and J by 8 bases, leaving 8 bases between them. The V gene's germline CDR1 is SGHDN and CDR2 FVKESK. The CDR3 loop spans 13 amino acids. The repertoire was sequenced with immunoSEQ multiplex PCR; TCRdb's copy has only in-frame clones and lacks some. Among 60,000 to 75,000 clones, approximately 90% were seen once, and the ten largest hold about 1.4%. The source of this sequence is a human donor in a cohort sampled during active COVID-19. The chain uses TRBV14 and TRBJ1-4; possible D gene TRBD1, 5 bases. The sample taken for sequencing was peripheral blood. In DNA, the CDR3 is TGTGCCAGCAGCCAAGTAGGGGAAGAAAAACTGTTTTTT. This gives the protein CASSQVGEEKLFF.